Included here is one T cell receptor (beta chain) sequence, with context. The antigen is unknown. These data are taken from a study of blood T cells in healthy people across ages. The study, taken as a whole, reports: Significant beta diversity loss was already apparent by age roughly 44, declining roughly linearly. Naive and antigen-experienced cells could not be conclusively compared, given unsorted PBMCs.

Researchers isolated at least 6 million PBMCs per sample. In germline, CDR1 is SEHNR, CDR2 FQNEAQ (reference sequence). The CDR3 runs 14 residues. The V gene end was trimmed by 6 bases and the J gene end by 5 bases; junction bases not matched to a gene: 6. With a J-beta primer mix and a sample-barcoded 5' primer, a second PCR ran 7 to 11 cycles. TCRdb itself ran the 5' RACE reads through MiXCR, one entry per CDR3 protein. The sample consists of some 710,000 distinct CDR3 sequences, about 24% of them appearing once. The sequenced material came from blood. The chain is built from TRBV7-9 and TRBJ1-4; 7 positions match TRBD1. The TCR was taken from a man in his sixties or seventies in good health. The CDR3 is CASRRDSRNEKLFF. The CDR3 region has the DNA TGTGCCAGCAGGCGGGACAGTAGGAATGAAAAACTGTTTTTT.